A single sample gave rise to the 6 T cell receptor beta chains below, sequenced in a study of cytomegalovirus exposure and HLA in healthy donors. The PCR contained 60 Vbeta and 13 Jbeta primers. Repertoires were generated with immunoSEQ multiplex PCR, while TCRdb's copy carries only in-frame clones and drops some. Among tens of thousands of clones, 70% to 80% were seen once, and the ten largest hold less than 4%. The material sequenced was PBMCs. These receptor sequences come from a woman in her thirties in good health and CMV-seronegative.

J is TRBJ1-1 and V is TRBV9; D is unclear. The germline V gene encodes CDR1 SGDLS and CDR2 YYNGEE. This CDR3 spans 14 amino acids. V lost 2 bases and J lost 5, with 13 bases in between. DNA of the CDR3: TGTGCCAGCAGCGTTGAACCTGAGGGAACTGAAGCTTTCTTT. It codes for CASSVEPEGTEAFF. Full variable domain (outside the CDR3, taken from reference TRBV9 and TRBJ1-1): DSGVTQTPKHLITATGQRVTLRCSPRSGDLSVYWYQQSLDQGLQFLIQYYNGEERAKGNILERFSAQQFPDLHSELNLSSLELGDSALYFCASSVEPEGTEAFFGQGTRLTVV.

V usage is TRBV6-5 and J usage is TRBJ1-4; unclear D gene. The CDR3 length is 15 residues. Per germline, CDR1 MNHEY and CDR2 SVGAGI. Trimming cost V 0 bases and J 4 bases, with 9 bases left between them. CDR3 in DNA: TGTGCCAGCAGTTACTCATCACAAGATAATGAAAAACTGTTTTTT. Translation gives CASSYSSQDNEKLFF.

The chain employs TRBV14 and TRBJ1-2; D gene unclear. This CDR3 has 17 residues. CDR1 and CDR2 from the germline V gene are SGHDN and FVKESK. Trimming removed 4 bases at V and 8 bases at J, with 26 bases between. The CDR3 region has the DNA TGTGCCAGCAGCCGAAATGTTAACACCGGGAGAATCAGGGGCTACACCTTC. This gives the protein CASSRNVNTGRIRGYTF.

The CDR3, as DNA: TGTGCCAGCAGCGTAGACGAGGAGGGCTACACCTTC. It encodes CASSVDEEGYTF. This chain links TRBV9 with TRBJ1-2; D call uncertain. CDR3 length equals 12 residues. Germline V CDR1 and CDR2: SGDLS, YYNGEE. Deletions cut 0 bases from V and 8 bases from J, with 8 bases between.

About this clone: At one boundary the junction diverges from the germline segment, which might be a read error. This same CDR3 is encoded by further DNA sequences in the sample. This rearrangement joins TRBV28 to TRBJ1-1, with no clear D. This CDR3 is built from 13 residues. From germline, CDR1 is MDHEN and CDR2 SYDVKM. The CDR3 nucleotides read TGCGCCAGCAGACCGGACCCGGGGACTGAAGCTTTCTTT. Its translation: CASRPDPGTEAFF.

This clone was seen more than once but under ten times. This chain links TRBV6-1 with TRBJ1-3; D perhaps matches TRBD1 (5 bases). V lost 2 bases, J lost 1 base, and 15 bases lay in between. The CDR3 loop spans 17 amino acids. Looked up from germline, CDR1 is MNHNS and CDR2 is SASEGT. This CDR3 reads CASSEWSGMSSGNTIYF. CDR3 DNA: TGTGCCAGCAGTGAATGGTCAGGGATGAGTTCTGGAAACACCATATATTTT.